This T cell receptor (beta chain) came from a study of PD-L1 blockade in urothelial cancer. At the level of the study: As for prior chemotherapy regimens, patients had received 0 to 3.

Study-wide findings and caveats: Durable benefit was linked to greater 3-week expansion of tumor-associated blood clones.

Documented time point: peripheral blood 6 weeks after treatment start. Points on this clone: As yet, its antigen is unknown.

The CDR3 is 14 residues long. The germline V gene has CDR1 SNHLY and CDR2 FYNNEI. V lost 1 base to trimming and J lost 3 bases, with 10 bases between them. Sequencing was performed with immunoSEQ multiplex PCR; in TCRdb, only in-frame clones are kept and a portion is missing. The data hold 40,000 to 45,000 clones, with roughly nine tenths observed a single time. This specimen consisted of PBMCs, obtained around atezolizumab (anti-PD-L1) treatment. The chain has TRBV2 and TRBJ2-7, with D maybe TRBD1 (6 bases). This receptor was identified in an older man with urothelial cancer. CDR3 bases: TGTGCCAGCAGTGAAGGGACAGACCTCTACGAGCAGTACTTC. This encodes CASSEGTDLYEQYF. Using reference TRBV2 and TRBJ2-7 for the parts outside the CDR3, the full variable domain is EPEVTQTPSHQVTQMGQEVILRCVPISNHLYFYWYRQILGQKVEFLVSFYNNEISEKSEIFDDQFSVERPDGSNFTLKIRSTKLEDSAMYFCASSEGTDLYEQYFGPGTRLTVT.